This T cell receptor beta chain originates from a study of long-term antiretroviral therapy in people with HIV. Study summary: By about a decade, the earliest samples predate the 2015 immediate-ART recommendation. Study-wide results and limits: The study found that diversity rose after ART but stayed below transplant donor controls.

A remark on this clone: Antigen specificity is unknown.

The immunoSEQ assay was v3.0, run at survey level. Sequencing was intended to reach about 35,000-50,000 T-cell genomes per sample. The protocol was immunoSEQ multiplex PCR, while the TCRdb copy is restricted to in-frame clones and leaves out a portion. Counted here are approximately 41,000 clones, 80% to 85% occurring once; the ten biggest clones make up about 5.2%. CDR1 and CDR2 from the germline V gene are SGHTA and FQGNSA. The ends were cut back, 1 base at V and 3 bases at J, with 10 bases in the middle. This CDR3 is built from 14 residues. The sequence derives from a man between 18 and 29 years old with HIV. V is TRBV7-2 and J is TRBJ2-7; unclear D gene. The sample in question was unsorted PBMCs, obtained 1.5 years after starting antiretroviral therapy. CDR3 nucleotides: TGTGCCAGCAGCTTAGGTGGGCTGAACTACGAGCAGTACTTC. It is translated as CASSLGGLNYEQYF.